Shown below are 5 T cell receptor beta chains from a single sample sequenced in a study of graft-versus-host responses after intestinal transplantation. These TCRs are of unknown antigen specificity. Some clones are missing from TCRdb's copy, which holds only in-frame ones; the method was immunoSEQ multiplex PCR. This sample has about 39,000 clones; 85% to 95% occur once, and the top ten carry less than 25%. The sequenced sample was unstimulated CD8+ T cells sorted from spleen or lymph node cells, obtained before transplant. The receptor source for this set is a human donor who was the organ donor for an intestinal transplant.

In this sample, this clone turned up once. The chain has TRBV4-3 and TRBJ2-5; 9 nucleotides align to TRBD1. The J call is in doubt because the DNA end fits TRBJ2-7 better. Germline CDR1 LGHNA, CDR2 YSLEER. This CDR3 is built from 14 residues. The CDR3, as DNA: TGCGCCAGCAGCCGGGGACAGGGTCCCCACGAGCAGTACTTC. This translates into CASSRGQGPHEQYF.

The chain has TRBV5-6 and TRBJ2-5; perhaps TRBD2 as D (6 bases). The CDR3 contains 14 residues. CDR1 is SGHDT, CDR2 YYEEEE, per germline. Trimming removed 3 bases from V and 5 bases from J, with 14 bases in between. DNA of the CDR3: TGTGCCAGCAGCTCGGGACTCCAGGGCGAGACCCAGTACTTC. As protein: CASSSGLQGETQYF.

This clone was observed a handful of times. The V gene is TRBV19, the J gene TRBJ2-5; 8 bases align to TRBD1. Unmatched junction bases numbered 9, after V lost 4 bases and J lost 5 bases. This CDR3 spans 15 amino acids. CDR1 is LNHDA and CDR2 is SQIVND in the germline V gene (reference sequence). CDR3 nucleotides: TGTGCCAGTAGTAAATTTCGGCACAGGGGGGAGACCCAGTACTTC. It codes for CASSKFRHRGETQYF.

The chain carries TRBV4-3 and TRBJ2-7, with D uncertain. Germline CDR1 LGHNA, CDR2 YSLEER. V was clipped by 4 bases and J by 4 bases, with 11 bases between them. CDR3 length: 13 residues. Written as DNA, the CDR3 is TGCGCCAGCAGCCTAGGGAACGAGTACGAGCAGTACTTC. Amino acids: CASSLGNEYEQYF.

The V gene is TRBV19, the J gene TRBJ2-1; no definite D call. This CDR3 spans 15 amino acids. V was trimmed by 1 base and J by 1 base, leaving 8 bases between them. CDR1 and CDR2 (germline): LNHDA, SQIVND (reference sequence). CDR3 bases: TGTGCCAGTAGTATAGTTCGGGCATCCTACAATGAGCAGTTCTTC. Its protein product is CASSIVRASYNEQFF.